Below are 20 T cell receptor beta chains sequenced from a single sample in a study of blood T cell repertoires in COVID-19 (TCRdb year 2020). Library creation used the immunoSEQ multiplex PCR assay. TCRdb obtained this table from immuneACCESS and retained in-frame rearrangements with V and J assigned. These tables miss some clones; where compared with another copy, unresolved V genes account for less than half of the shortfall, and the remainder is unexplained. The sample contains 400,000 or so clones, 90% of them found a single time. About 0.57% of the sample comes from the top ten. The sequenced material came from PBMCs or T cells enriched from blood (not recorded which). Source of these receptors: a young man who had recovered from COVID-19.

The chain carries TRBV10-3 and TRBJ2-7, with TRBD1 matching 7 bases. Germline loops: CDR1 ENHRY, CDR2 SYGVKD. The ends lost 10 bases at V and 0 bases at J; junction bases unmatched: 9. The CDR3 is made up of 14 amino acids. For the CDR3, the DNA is TGTGCCACCAAAACAAGACAGGGCTCCTACGAGCAGTACTTC. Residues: CATKTRQGSYEQYF.

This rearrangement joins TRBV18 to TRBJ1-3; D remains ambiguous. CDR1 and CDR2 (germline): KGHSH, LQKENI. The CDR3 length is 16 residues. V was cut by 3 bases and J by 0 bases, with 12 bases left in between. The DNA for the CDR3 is TGTGCCAGCTCACCGGGCAGCACCATCTCTGGAAACACCATATATTTT. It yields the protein CASSPGSTISGNTIYF.

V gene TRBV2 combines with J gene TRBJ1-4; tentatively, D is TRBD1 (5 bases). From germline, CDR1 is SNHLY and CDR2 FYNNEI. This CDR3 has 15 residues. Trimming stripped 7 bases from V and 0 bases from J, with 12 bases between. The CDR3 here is CASNRQGTTNEKLFF. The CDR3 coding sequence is TGTGCCAGCAACCGGCAGGGAACAACTAATGAAAAACTGTTTTTT.

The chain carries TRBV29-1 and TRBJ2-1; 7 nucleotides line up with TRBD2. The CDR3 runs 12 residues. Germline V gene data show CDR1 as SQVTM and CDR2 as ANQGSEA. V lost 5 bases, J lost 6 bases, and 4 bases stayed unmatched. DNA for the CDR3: TGCAGCGTTTTTCCGGGAGGCAATGAGCAGTTCTTC. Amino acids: CSVFPGGNEQFF.

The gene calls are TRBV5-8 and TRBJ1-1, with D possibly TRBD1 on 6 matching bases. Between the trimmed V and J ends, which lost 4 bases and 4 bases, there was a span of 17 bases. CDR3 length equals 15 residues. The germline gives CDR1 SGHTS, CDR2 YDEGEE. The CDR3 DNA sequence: TGTGCCAGCAGCACGTTGGGCAGGGGACGCACTGAAGCTTTCTTT. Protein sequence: CASSTLGRGRTEAFF.

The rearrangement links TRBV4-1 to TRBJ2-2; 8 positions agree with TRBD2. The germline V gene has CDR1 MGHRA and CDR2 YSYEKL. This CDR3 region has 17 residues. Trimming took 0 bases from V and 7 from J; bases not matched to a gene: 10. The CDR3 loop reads CASSQDEKRGIIGELFF. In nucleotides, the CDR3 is TGCGCCAGCAGCCAAGATGAAAAGCGGGGGATCATCGGGGAGCTGTTTTTT.

The CDR3 DNA is TGCGCCAGCAGCTTGGTCGGGAATCCTAGCAACAATGAGCAGTTCTTC. This gives the protein CASSLVGNPSNNEQFF. The chain recombines TRBV5-1 with TRBJ2-1; the D gene is possibly TRBD2 (5 bases). The CDR3 is made up of 16 amino acids. V was pared by 0 bases and J by 5 bases, with 15 bases between. The germline V gene has CDR1 SGHRS and CDR2 YFSETQ.

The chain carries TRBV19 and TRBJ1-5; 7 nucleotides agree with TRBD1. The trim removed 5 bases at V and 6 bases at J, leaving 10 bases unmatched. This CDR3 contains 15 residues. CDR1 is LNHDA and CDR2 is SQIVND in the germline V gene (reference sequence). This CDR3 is CASSPQTGLSQPQHF. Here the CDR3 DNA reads TGTGCCAGTAGTCCACAGACAGGGCTCAGTCAGCCCCAGCATTTT.

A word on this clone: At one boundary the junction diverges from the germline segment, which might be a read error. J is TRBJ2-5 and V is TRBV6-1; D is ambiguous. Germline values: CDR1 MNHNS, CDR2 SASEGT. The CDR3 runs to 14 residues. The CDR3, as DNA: TGTGCCAGCAGTGAGGATATATCCCAAGAGGCCCAGTACTTC. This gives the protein CASSEDISQEAQYF.

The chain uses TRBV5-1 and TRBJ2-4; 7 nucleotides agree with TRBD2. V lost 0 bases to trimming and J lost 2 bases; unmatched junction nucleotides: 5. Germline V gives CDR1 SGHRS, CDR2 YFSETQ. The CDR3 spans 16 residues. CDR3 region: CASSLVGGRSKNIQYF. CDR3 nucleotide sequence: TGCGCCAGCAGCTTGGTTGGCGGGAGATCCAAAAACATTCAGTACTTC.

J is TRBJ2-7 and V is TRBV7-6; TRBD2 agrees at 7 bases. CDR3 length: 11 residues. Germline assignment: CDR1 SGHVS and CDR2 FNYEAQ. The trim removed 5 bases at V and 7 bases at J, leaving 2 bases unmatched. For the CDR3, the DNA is TGTGCCAGCAGCGAAGCGGGAGAGCAGTACTTC. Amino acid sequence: CASSEAGEQYF. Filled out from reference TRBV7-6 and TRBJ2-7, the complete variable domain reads GAGVSQSPRYKVTKRGQDVALRCDPISGHVSLYWYRQALGQGPEFLTYFNYEAQQDKSGLPNDRFSAERPEGSISTLTIQRTEQRDSAMYRCASSEAGEQYFGPGTRLTVT.

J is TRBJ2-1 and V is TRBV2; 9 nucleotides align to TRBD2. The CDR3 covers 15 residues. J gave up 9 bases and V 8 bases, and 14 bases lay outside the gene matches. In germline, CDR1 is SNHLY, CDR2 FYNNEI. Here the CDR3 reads CASGPRGRAGSEQFF. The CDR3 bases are TGTGCCAGCGGTCCTCGCGGGAGGGCCGGGAGTGAGCAGTTCTTC.

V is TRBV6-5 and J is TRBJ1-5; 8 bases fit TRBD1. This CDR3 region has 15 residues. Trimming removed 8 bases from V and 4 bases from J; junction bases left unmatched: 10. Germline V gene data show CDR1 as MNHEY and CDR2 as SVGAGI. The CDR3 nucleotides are TGTGCCAGCGTTACTGGACAGGGAGATAATCAGCCCCAGCATTTT. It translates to CASVTGQGDNQPQHF.

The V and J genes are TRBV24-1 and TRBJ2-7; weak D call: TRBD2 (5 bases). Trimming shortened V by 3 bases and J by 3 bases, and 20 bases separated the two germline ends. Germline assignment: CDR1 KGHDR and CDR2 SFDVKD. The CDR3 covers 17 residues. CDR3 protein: CATSDLPEGNPNYEQYF. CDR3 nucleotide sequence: TGTGCCACCAGTGATCTTCCCGAGGGTAATCCCAACTACGAGCAGTACTTC.

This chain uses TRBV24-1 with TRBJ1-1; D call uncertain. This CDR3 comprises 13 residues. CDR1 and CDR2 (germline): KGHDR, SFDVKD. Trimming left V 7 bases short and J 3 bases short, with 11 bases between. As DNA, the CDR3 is TGTGCCACCAGGGGAGTCGGGGACACTGAAGCTTTCTTT. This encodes CATRGVGDTEAFF.

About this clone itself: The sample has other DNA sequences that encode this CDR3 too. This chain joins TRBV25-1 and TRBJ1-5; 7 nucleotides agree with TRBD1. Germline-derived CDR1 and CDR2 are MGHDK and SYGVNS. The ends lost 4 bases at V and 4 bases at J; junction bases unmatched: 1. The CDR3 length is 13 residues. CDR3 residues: CASSGQGNQPQHF. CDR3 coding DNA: TGTGCCAGCAGTGGACAGGGAAATCAGCCCCAGCATTTT.

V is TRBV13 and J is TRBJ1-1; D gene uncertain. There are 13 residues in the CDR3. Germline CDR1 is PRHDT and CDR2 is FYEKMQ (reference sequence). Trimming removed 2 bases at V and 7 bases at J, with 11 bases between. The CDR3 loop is CASSLQSHGEAFF. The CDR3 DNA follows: TGTGCCAGCAGCTTACAAAGTCACGGTGAAGCTTTCTTT.

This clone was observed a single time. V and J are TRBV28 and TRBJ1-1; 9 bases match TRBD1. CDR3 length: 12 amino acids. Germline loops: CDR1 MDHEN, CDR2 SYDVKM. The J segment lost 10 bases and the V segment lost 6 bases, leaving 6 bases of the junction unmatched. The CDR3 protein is CASSSTGGRAFF. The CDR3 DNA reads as TGTGCCAGCAGCTCGACAGGGGGGAGAGCTTTCTTT.

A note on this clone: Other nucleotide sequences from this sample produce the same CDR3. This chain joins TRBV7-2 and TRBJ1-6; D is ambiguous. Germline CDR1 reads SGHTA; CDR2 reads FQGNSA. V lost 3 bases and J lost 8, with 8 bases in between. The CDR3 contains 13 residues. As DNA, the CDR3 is TGTGCCAGCAGCTTGGTAGCTGATTCACCCCTCCACTTT. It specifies CASSLVADSPLHF.

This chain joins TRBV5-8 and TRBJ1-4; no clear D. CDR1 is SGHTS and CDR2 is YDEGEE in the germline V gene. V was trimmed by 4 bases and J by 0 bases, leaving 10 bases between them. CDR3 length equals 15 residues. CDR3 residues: CASSQADATNEKLFF. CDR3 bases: TGTGCCAGCAGCCAAGCGGACGCAACTAATGAAAAACTGTTTTTT.